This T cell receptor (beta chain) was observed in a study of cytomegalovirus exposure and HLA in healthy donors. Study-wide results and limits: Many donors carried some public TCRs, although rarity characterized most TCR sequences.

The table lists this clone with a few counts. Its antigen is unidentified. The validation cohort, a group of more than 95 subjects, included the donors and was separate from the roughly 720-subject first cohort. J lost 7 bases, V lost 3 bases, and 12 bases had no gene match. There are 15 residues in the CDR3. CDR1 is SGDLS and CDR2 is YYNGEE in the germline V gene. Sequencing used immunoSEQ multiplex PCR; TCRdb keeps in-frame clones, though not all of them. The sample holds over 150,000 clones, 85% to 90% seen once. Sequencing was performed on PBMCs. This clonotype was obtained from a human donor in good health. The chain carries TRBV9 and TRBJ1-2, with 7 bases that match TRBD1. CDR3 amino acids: CASSAPSSTGSGYTF. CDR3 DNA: TGTGCCAGCAGCGCACCTTCCTCGACAGGGAGTGGCTACACCTTC.